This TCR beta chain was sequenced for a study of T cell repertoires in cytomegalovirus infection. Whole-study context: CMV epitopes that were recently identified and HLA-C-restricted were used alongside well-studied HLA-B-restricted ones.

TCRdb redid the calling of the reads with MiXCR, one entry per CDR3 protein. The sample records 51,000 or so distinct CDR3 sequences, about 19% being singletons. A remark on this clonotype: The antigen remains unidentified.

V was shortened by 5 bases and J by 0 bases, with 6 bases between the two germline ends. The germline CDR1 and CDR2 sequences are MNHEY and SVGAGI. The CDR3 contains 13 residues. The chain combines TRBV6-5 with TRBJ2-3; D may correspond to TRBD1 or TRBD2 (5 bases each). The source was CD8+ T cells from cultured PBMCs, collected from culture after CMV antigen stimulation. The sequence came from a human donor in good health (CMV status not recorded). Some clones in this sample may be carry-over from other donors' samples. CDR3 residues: CASSGDSTDTQYF. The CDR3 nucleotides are TGTGCCAGCAGTGGGGACAGCACAGATACGCAGTATTTT.